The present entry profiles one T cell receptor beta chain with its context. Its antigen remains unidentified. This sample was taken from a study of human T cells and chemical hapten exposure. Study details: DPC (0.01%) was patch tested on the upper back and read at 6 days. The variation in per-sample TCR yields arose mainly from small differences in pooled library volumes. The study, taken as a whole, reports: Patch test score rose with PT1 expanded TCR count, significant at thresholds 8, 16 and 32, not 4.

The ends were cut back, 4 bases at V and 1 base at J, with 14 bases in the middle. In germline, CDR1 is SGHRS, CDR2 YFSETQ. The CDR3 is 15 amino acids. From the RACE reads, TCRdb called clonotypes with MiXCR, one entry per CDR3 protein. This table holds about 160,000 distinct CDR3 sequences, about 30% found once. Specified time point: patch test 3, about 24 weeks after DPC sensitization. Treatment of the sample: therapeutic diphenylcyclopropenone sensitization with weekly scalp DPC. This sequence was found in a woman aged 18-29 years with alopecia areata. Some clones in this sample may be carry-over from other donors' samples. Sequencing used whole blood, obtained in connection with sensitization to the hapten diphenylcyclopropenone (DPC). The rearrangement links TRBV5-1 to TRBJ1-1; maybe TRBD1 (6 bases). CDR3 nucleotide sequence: TGCGCCAGCAGCCAGGGGATGCACCCGAACACTGAAGCTTTCTTT. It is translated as CASSQGMHPNTEAFF.